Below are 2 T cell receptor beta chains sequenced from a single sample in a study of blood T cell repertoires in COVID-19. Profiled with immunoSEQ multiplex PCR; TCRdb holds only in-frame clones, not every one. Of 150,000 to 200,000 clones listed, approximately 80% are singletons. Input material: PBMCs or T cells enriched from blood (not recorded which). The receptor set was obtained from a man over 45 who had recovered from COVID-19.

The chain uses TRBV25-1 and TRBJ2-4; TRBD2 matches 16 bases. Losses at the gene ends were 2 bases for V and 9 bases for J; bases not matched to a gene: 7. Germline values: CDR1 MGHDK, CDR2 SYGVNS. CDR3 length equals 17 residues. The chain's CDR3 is CASSERGLAGGLSIQYF. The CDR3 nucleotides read TGTGCCAGCAGTGAACGGGGACTAGCGGGAGGGCTGAGCATTCAGTACTTC.

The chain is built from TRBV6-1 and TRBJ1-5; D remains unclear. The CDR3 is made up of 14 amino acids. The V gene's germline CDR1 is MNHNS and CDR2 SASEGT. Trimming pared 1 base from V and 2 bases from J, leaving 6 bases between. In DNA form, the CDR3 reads TGTGCCAGCAGTGAAGGGCAGGGCAATCAGCCCCAGCATTTT. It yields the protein CASSEGQGNQPQHF.